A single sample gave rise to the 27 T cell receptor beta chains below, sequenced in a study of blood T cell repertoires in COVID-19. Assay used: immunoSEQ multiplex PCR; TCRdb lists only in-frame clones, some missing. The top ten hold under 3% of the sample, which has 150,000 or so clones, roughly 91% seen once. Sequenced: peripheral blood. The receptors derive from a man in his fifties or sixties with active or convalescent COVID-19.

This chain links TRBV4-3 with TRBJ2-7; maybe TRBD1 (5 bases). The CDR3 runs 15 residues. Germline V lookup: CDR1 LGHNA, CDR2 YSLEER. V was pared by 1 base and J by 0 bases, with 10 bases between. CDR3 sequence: CASSQGQNPSYEQYF. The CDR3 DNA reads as TGCGCCAGCAGCCAAGGACAGAACCCCTCCTACGAGCAGTACTTC.

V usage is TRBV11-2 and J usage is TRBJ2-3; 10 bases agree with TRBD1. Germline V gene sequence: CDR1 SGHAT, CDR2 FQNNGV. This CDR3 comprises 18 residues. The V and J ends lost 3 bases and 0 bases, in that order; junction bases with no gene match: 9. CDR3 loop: CASSFAFGTGASTDTQYF. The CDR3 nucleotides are TGTGCCAGCAGCTTCGCTTTTGGGACAGGGGCGAGCACAGATACGCAGTATTTT.

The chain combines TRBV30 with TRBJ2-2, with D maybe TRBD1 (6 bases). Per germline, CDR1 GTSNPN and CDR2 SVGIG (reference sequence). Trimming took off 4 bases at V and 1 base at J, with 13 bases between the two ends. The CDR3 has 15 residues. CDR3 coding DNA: TGTGCCTGGAATGTCCGGACAGTGAACACCGGGGAGCTGTTTTTT. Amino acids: CAWNVRTVNTGELFF.

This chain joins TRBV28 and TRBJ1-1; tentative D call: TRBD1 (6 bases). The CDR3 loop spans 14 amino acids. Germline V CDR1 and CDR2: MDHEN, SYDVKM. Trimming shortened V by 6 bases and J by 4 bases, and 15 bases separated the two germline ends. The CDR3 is CASSPGVGGTEAFF. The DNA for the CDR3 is TGTGCCAGCAGCCCAGGGGTTGGGGGCACTGAAGCTTTCTTT.

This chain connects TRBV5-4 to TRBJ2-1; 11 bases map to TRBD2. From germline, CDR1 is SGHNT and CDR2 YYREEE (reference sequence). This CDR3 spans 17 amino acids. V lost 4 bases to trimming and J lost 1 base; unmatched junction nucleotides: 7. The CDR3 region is CASSNPPSGGSYNEQFF. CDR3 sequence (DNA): TGTGCCAGCAGCAACCCTCCTAGCGGGGGGTCCTACAATGAGCAGTTCTTC.

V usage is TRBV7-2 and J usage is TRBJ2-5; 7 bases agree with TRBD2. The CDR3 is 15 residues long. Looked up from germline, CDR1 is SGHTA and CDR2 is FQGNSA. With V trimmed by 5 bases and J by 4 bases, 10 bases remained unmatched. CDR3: CASSLGRGRGETQYF. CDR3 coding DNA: TGTGCCAGCAGCCTCGGCCGAGGGAGGGGAGAGACCCAGTACTTC.

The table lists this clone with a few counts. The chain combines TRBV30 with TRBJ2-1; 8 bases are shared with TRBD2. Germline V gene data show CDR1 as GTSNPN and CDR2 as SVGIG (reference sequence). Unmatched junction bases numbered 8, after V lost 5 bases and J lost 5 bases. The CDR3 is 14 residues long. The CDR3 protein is CAWVTGTRNNEQFF. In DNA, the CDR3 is TGTGCCTGGGTAACCGGGACTAGAAACAATGAGCAGTTCTTC. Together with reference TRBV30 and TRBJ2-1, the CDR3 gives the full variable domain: SQTIHQWPATLVQPVGSPLSLECTVEGTSNPNLYWYRQAAGRGLQLLFYSVGIGQISSEVPQNLSASRPQDRQFILSSKKLLLSDSGFYLCAWVTGTRNNEQFFGPGTRLTVL.

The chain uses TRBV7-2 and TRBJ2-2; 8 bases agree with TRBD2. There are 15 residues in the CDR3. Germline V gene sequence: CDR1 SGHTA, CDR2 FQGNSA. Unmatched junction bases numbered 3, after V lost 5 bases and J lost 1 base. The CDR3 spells CASSPLAGNTGELFF. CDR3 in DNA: TGTGCCAGCAGCCCTCTAGCGGGGAACACCGGGGAGCTGTTTTTT. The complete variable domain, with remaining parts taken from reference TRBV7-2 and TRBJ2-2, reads GAGVSQSPSNKVTEKGKDVELRCDPISGHTALYWYRQSLGQGLEFLIYFQGNSAPDKSGLPSDRFSAERTGGSVSTLTIQRTQQEDSAVYLCASSPLAGNTGELFFGEGSRLTVL.

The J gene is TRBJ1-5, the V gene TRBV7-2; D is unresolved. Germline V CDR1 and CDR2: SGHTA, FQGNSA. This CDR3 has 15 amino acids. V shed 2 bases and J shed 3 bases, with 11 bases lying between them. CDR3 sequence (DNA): TGTGCCAGCAGCTTATCGACACCCCACAATCAGCCCCAGCATTTT. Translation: CASSLSTPHNQPQHF.

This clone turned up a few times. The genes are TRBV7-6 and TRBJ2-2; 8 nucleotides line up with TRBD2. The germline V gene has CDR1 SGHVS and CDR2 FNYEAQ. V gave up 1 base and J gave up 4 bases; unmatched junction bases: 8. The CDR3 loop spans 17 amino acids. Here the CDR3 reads CASSLVSSGRFTGELFF. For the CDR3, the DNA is TGTGCCAGCAGCTTAGTGTCCAGCGGGAGATTCACCGGGGAGCTGTTTTTT.

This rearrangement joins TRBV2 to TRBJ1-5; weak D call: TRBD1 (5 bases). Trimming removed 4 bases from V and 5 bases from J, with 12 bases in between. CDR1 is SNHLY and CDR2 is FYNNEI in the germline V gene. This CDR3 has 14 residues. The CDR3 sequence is CASSVFQGDQPQHF. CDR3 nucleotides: TGTGCCAGCAGTGTATTCCAAGGGGATCAGCCCCAGCATTTT.

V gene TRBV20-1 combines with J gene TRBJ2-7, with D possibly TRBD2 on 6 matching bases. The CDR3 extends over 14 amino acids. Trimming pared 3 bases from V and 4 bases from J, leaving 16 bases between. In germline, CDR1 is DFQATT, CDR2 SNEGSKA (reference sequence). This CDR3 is CSASIGTPFYEQYF. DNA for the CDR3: TGCAGTGCTAGTATCGGGACTCCCTTTTACGAGCAGTACTTC.

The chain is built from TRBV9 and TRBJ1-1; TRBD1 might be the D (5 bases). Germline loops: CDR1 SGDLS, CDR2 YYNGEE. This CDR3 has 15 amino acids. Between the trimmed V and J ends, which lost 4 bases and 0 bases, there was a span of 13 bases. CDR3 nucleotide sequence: TGTGCCAGCAGCCCCTACGGGGGGATGAACACTGAAGCTTTCTTT. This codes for CASSPYGGMNTEAFF.

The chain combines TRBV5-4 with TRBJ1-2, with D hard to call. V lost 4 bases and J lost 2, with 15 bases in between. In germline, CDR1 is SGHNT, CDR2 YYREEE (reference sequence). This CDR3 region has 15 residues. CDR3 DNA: TGTGCCAGCAGCCACGACTCGGCGGGGAACTATGGCTACACCTTC. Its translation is CASSHDSAGNYGYTF. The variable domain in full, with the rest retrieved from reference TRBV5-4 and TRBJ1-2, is ETGVTQSPTHLIKTRGQQVTLRCSSQSGHNTVSWYQQALGQGPQFIFQYYREEENGRGNFPPRFSGLQFPNYSSELNVNALELDDSALYLCASSHDSAGNYGYTFGSGTRLTVV.

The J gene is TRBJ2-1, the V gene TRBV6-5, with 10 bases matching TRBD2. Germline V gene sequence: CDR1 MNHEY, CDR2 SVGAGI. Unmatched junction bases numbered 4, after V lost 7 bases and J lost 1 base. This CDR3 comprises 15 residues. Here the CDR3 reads CASTKREGSYNEQFF. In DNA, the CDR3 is TGTGCCAGCACTAAGCGGGAGGGTTCCTACAATGAGCAGTTCTTC.

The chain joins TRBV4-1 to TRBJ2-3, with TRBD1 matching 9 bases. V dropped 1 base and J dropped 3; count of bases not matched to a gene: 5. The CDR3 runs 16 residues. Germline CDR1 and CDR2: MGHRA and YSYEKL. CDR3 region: CASSQGPDRGTDTQYF. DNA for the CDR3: TGCGCCAGCAGCCAAGGACCGGACAGGGGTACAGATACGCAGTATTTT.

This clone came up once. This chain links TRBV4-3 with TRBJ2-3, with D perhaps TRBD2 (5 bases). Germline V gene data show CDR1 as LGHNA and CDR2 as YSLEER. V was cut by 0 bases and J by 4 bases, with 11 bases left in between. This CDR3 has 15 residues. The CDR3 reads CASSQEYGISDTQYF. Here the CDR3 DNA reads TGCGCCAGCAGCCAAGAATACGGGATTTCAGATACGCAGTATTTT.

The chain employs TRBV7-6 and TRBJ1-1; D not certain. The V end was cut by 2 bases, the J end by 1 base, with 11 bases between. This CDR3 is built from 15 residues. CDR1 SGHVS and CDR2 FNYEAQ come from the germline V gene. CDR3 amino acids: CASSLFEGENTEAFF. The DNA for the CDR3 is TGTGCCAGCAGCTTATTTGAGGGAGAGAACACTGAAGCTTTCTTT.

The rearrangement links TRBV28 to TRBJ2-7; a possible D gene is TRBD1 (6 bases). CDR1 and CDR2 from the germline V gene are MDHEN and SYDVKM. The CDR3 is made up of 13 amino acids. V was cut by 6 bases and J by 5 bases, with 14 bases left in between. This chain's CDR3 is CASRPSGTNEQYF. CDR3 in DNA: TGTGCCAGCAGGCCCTCCGGGACAAACGAGCAGTACTTC.

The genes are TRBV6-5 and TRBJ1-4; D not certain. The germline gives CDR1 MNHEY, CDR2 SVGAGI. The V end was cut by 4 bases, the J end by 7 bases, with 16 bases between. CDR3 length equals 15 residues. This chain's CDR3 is CASSLNGKETEKLFF. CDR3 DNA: TGTGCCAGCAGTTTAAACGGGAAAGAAACTGAAAAACTGTTTTTT.

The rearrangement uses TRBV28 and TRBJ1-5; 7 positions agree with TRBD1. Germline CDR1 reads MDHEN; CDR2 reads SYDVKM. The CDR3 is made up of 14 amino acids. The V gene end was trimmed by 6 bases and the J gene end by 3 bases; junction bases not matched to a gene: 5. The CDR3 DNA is TGTGCCAGCAGACCCGACAGGGTCAATCAGCCCCAGCATTTT. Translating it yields CASRPDRVNQPQHF.

CDR3 nucleotide sequence: TGTGCCAGCAGCCCCCCCGGGACTGGGGCCTACGAGCAGTACTTC. It specifies CASSPPGTGAYEQYF. The chain recombines TRBV7-9 with TRBJ2-7, with a tentative D call TRBD2 (6 bases). Trimming took off 5 bases at V and 2 bases at J, with 16 bases between the two ends. CDR1 SEHNR and CDR2 FQNEAQ come from the germline V gene (reference sequence). This CDR3 is built from 15 residues.

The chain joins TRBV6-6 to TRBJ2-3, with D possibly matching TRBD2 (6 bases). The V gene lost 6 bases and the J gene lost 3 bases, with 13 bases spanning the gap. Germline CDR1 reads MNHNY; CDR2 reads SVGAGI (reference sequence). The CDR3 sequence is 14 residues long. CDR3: CASSYPGRTDTQYF. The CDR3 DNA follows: TGTGCCAGCAGCTACCCTGGGAGGACAGATACGCAGTATTTT.

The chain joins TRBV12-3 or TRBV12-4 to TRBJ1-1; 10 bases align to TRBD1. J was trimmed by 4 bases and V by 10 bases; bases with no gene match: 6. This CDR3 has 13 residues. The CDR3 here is CATTRTGGTEAFF. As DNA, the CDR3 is TGTGCCACCACCAGGACAGGGGGCACTGAAGCTTTCTTT.

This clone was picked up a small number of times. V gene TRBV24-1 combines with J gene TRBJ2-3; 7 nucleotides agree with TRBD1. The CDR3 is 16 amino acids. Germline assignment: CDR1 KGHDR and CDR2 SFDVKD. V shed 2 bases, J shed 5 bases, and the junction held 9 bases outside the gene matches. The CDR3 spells CATSDSTGELLDTQYF. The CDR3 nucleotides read TGTGCCACCAGTGATTCAACAGGGGAGCTCCTAGATACGCAGTATTTT.

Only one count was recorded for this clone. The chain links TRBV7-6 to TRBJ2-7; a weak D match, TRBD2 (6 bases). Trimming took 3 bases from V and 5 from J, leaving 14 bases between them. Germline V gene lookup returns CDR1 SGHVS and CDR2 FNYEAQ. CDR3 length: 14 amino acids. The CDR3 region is CASSLGGNSHEQYF. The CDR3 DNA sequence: TGTGCCAGCAGCTTGGGCGGGAATAGCCACGAGCAGTACTTC.

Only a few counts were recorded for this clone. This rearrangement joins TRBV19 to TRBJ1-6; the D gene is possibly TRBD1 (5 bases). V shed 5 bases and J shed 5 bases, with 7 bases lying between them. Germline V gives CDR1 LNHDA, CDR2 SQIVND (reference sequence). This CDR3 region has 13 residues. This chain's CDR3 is CASSETDNSPLHF. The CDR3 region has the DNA TGTGCCAGTAGTGAGACAGATAATTCACCCCTCCACTTT.